This note documents a single TCR beta chain sequence. Antigen: not known. This sample's time point: baseline, week 1 (first vaccination visit). Documented treatment: pre-vaccination baseline after standard-of-care therapy. The data were produced by immunoSEQ multiplex PCR, yet TCRdb's version contains in-frame clones alone and is incomplete. The data hold about 68,000 clones, with 70% to 80% observed a single time. This sample stems from a study of a mutant IDH1 vaccine in newly diagnosed glioma. Study details: Radiotherapy, temozolomide, or both had been given previously, and both were given to most. General observations from the study: Changes to the top peripheral T cell clonotypes appeared unrelated to pseudoprogression.

Germline V CDR1 and CDR2: MNHEY, SVGAGI. CDR3 length: 15 residues. The junction had 8 bases not matched to a gene; V was cut back by 6 bases and J by 8 bases. The sequencing used PBMCs, collected from a glioma patient treated with radiotherapy, temozolomide or both. This TCR derives from a man aged 45 to 65 with glioma. V is TRBV6-5 and J is TRBJ1-6; 9 bases agree with TRBD1. The CDR3 loop reads CASRRDRAWDSPLHF. In nucleotides, the CDR3 is TGTGCCAGCAGGAGGGACAGGGCATGGGATTCACCCCTCCACTTT.